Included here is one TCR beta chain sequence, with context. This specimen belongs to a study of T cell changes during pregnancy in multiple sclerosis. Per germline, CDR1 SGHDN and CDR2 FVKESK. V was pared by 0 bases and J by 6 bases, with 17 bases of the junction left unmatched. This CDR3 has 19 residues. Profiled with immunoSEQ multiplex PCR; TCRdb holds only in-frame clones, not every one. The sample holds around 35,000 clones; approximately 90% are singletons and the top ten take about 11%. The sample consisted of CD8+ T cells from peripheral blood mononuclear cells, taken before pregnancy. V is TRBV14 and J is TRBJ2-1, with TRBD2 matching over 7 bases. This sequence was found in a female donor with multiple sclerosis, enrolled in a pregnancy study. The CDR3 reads CASSQEPRLAGVGGNEQFF. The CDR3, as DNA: TGTGCCAGCAGCCAAGAGCCAAGACTGGCGGGAGTGGGTGGCAATGAGCAGTTCTTC.